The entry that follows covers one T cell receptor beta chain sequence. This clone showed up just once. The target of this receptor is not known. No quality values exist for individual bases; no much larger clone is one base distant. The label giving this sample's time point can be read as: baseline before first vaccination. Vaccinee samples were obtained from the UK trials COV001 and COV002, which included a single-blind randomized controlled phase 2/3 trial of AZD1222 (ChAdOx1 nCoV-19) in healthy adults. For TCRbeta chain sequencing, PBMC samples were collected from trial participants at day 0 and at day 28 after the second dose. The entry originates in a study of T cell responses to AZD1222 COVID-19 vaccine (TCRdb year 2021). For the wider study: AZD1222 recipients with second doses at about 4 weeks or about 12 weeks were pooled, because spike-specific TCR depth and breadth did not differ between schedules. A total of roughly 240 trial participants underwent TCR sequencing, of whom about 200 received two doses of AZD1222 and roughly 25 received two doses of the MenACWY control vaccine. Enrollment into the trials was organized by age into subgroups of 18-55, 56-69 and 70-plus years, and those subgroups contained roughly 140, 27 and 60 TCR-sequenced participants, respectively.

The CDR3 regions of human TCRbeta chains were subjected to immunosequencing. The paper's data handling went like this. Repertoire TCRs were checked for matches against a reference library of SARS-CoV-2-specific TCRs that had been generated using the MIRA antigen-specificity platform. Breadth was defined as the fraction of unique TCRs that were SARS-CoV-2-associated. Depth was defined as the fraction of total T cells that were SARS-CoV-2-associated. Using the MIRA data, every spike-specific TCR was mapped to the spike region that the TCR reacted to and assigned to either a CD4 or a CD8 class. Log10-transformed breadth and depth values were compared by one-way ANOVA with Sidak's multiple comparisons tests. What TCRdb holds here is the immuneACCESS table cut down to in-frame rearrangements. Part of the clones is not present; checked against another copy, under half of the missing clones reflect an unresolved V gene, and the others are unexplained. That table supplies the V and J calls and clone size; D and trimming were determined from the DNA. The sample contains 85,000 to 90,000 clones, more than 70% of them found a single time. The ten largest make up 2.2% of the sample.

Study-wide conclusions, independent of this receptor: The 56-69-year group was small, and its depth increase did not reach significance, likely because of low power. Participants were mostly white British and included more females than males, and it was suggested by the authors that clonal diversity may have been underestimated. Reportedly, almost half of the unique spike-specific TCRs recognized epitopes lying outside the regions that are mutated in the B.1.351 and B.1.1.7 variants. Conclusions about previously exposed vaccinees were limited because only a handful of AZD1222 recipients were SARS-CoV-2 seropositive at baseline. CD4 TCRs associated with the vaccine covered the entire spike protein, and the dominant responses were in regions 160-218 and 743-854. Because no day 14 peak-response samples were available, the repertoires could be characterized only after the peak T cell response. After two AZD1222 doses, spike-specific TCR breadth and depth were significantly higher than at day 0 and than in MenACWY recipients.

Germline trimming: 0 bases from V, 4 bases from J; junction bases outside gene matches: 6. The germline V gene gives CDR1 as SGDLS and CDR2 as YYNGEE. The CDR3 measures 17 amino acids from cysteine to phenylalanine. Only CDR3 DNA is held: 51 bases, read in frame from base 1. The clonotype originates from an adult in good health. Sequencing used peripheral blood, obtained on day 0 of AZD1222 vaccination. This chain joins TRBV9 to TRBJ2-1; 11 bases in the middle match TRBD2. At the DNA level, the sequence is TGTGCCAGCAGCGTAGCCCCGGGACTAGCGGTGTACAATGAGCAGTTCTTC. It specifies CASSVAPGLAVYNEQFF.